A selection of T cell receptor beta chains follows, all from one sample in a study of T cells in Graves' hyperthyroidism and ophthalmopathy. In TCRdb, the multiplex PCR reads were re-called with MiXCR into one record per CDR3 protein. The table includes hundreds of thousands of distinct CDR3 sequences, under 20% detected once. The sample was blood. The receptors were gathered from a woman aged 18-29 years with Graves' ophthalmopathy. Each CDR3 is given with its conserved first and last residue. A D gene is named only where the DNA matches it firmly. Only part of the rows carry a size: once, few, many, or a class if the clone is expanded.

v_gene	abundance	j_gene	d_gene	CDR3nt	CDR3aa
TRBV19	NA	TRBJ2-3	TRBD2	TGTGCCAGTAGTATAAGTCTAGCGGGAGTAAATACGCAGTATTTT	CASSISLAGVNTQYF
TRBV24-1	NA	TRBJ2-2	NA	TGTGCCACCGGACGGGGGGGGGAGCTGTTTTTT	CATGRGGELFF
TRBV9	many	TRBJ2-1	NA	TGTGCCAGCAGCGTAGGTCTGACTGAGCAGTTCTTC	CASSVGLTEQFF
TRBV6-1	many	TRBJ2-5	TRBD2	TGTGCCAGCAACATACTAGCGGGGGAAGAGACCCAGTACTTC	CASNILAGEETQYF
TRBV7-9	NA	TRBJ1-2	NA	TGTGCCAGCACCCAGCCGAATCGGGGCGGCTACACCTTC	CASTQPNRGGYTF
TRBV20-1	NA	TRBJ2-6	NA	TGCAGTGCTAGACTCGTTGGGGCCAACGTCCTGACTTTC	CSARLVGANVLTF
TRBV28	many	TRBJ1-2	NA	TGTGCCAGCAGTTATTTCGGGGATCCCTATGGCTACACCTTC	CASSYFGDPYGYTF
TRBV7-6	NA	TRBJ2-1	TRBD2	TGTGCCAGCAGCTTAGGAGGGACTAGCTCGAAATGGTACAATGAGCAGTTCTTC	CASSLGGTSSKWYNEQFF
TRBV29-1	many	TRBJ1-6	NA	TGCAGCGTGACCAGGGGAGGTAGTGGTTCACCCCTCCACTTT	CSVTRGGSGSPLHF
TRBV29-1	few	TRBJ2-7	TRBD2	TGCAGCGCCCGCGGGGGGGACTTCTACGAGCAGTACTTC	CSARGGDFYEQYF
TRBV20-1	many	TRBJ2-7	NA	TGCAGTGCTAGAGATAAACGGGTCAGGGTCACCTACGAGCAGTACTTC	CSARDKRVRVTYEQYF
TRBV5-1	NA	TRBJ1-1	NA	TGCGCCAGCAGCTTGGATTATAACACTGAAGCTTTCTTT	CASSLDYNTEAFF
TRBV20-1	many	TRBJ2-7	TRBD1	TGCAGTGCTATCGACAGGGTGAGTGGTGACTACGAGCAGTACTTC	CSAIDRVSGDYEQYF
TRBV7-8	many	TRBJ1-1	TRBD1	TGTGCCAGCAGCTTAGGGGGACAGGCGGCAAACACTGAAGCTTTCTTT	CASSLGGQAANTEAFF
TRBV30	many	TRBJ2-3	NA	TGTGCCTGGAGGAGCGGAAGCACAGATACGCAGTATTTT	CAWRSGSTDTQYF
TRBV3-1	many	TRBJ2-7	NA	TGTGCCAGCAGCCAAGGATTCGGGTCCTCCTACGAGCAGTACTTC	CASSQGFGSSYEQYF
TRBV20-1	NA	TRBJ2-7	TRBD2	TGCAGTGCTAGAGAGGCGGGAGGGCCCCACGAGCAGTACTTC	CSAREAGGPHEQYF
TRBV4-1	few	TRBJ2-3	NA	TGCGCCAGCAGCCAAGAACGTCTAGGTTCCGATACGCAGTATTTT	CASSQERLGSDTQYF
TRBV7-8	NA	TRBJ2-1	TRBD2	TGTGCCAGCAGCTCCACCCAAAGACTAGCGGGAAATGAGCAGTTCTTC	CASSSTQRLAGNEQFF
TRBV6-2/TRBV6-3	NA	TRBJ1-1	NA	TGTGCTAGCAGTGGCTACAGGGTGGGGGCCACTGAAGCTTTCTTT	CASSGYRVGATEAFF
TRBV6-2/TRBV6-3	many	TRBJ1-1	TRBD1	TGTGCCAGCAGTTACCTCGTCGGGACAGGACTACCCAACACTGAAGCTTTCTTT	CASSYLVGTGLPNTEAFF
TRBV27	NA	TRBJ2-2	TRBD2	TGTGCCAGCTTTACCGCGACTAGCGGGGGCCCCGGGGAGCTGTTTTTT	CASFTATSGGPGELFF
TRBV4-3	few	TRBJ1-6	TRBD1	TGCGCCAGCAGCACCAGGGGGGGACAGGGGAATTCACCCCTCCACTTT	CASSTRGGQGNSPLHF
TRBV4-3	few	TRBJ2-7	TRBD1	TGCGCCAGCAGCCAAGATATTACAGGGGTTGAGCAGTACTTC	CASSQDITGVEQYF
TRBV29-1	few	TRBJ1-1	NA	TGCAGCATAGGGGGGGTTATGAACACTGAAGCTTTCTTT	CSIGGVMNTEAFF
TRBV28	NA	TRBJ1-2	TRBD1	TGTGCCAGCAGTTTGCTCCGGGACAGGGGACGTGGCTACACCTTC	CASSLLRDRGRGYTF
TRBV20-1	NA	TRBJ1-1	TRBD1	TGCAGTGCTAGAGGGGGACAGGGCGTGAACACTGAAGCTTTCTTT	CSARGGQGVNTEAFF
TRBV19	few	TRBJ1-5	TRBD1	TGTGCCAGCACCTCACAGGGGGATCAGCCCCAGCATTTT	CASTSQGDQPQHF
TRBV5-1	NA	TRBJ2-7	TRBD1	TGCGCCAGCAGCCTCGGACAGGGTAAGATCGACGAGCAGTACTTC	CASSLGQGKIDEQYF
TRBV7-9	few	TRBJ2-2	TRBD1	TGTGCCAGCAGCCGCGGGACAGGGGGTCAAGTGGGAACCGGGGAGCTGTTTTTT	CASSRGTGGQVGTGELFF
TRBV5-6	many	TRBJ1-1	TRBD1	TGTGCCAGCAGCTTGCCGGGACAGGGAAGCGGGAACACTGAAGCTTTCTTT	CASSLPGQGSGNTEAFF
TRBV20-1	many	TRBJ2-3	NA	TGCAGTGTTTATAGGGGAGGGGGCCCCCGGACAGATACGCAGTATTTT	CSVYRGGGPRTDTQYF
TRBV20-1	NA	TRBJ2-7	TRBD1	TGCAGTGCTAGCGTTCACCAGGGGGCCTACGAGCAGTACTTC	CSASVHQGAYEQYF
TRBV5-5	few	TRBJ2-2	TRBD2	TGTGCCAGCAGCTTCGGACTAGCGAACACCGGGGAGCTGTTTTTT	CASSFGLANTGELFF
TRBV6-1	NA	TRBJ1-1	NA	TGTGCCAGCAGGCCTAACATACCGACAGGAGAAAAAGCTTTCTTT	CASRPNIPTGEKAFF
TRBV6-1	few	TRBJ2-1	TRBD2	TGTGCCAGCACCCGGGAGGGAGCGTACAATGAGCAGTTCTTC	CASTREGAYNEQFF
TRBV9	NA	TRBJ1-1	NA	TGTGCCAGCAGCGTAGGCGAGGGCGGCCGCACTGAAGCTTTCTTT	CASSVGEGGRTEAFF
TRBV27	few	TRBJ2-2	TRBD1	TGTGCCAGCAGTTTTTGGACAGGGGGCTACACCGGGGAGCTGTTTTTT	CASSFWTGGYTGELFF
TRBV5-1	few	TRBJ1-1	NA	TGCGCCAGCATGGGCGGGGACCACACTGAAGCTTTCTTT	CASMGGDHTEAFF
TRBV6-5	NA	TRBJ1-6	TRBD1	TGTGCCAGCAGTTCCTCGACAGGGGTGAGACATAATTCACCCCTCCACTTT	CASSSSTGVRHNSPLHF
TRBV28	many	TRBJ1-1	TRBD1	TGTGCCTTAAAACCCCCAGGGGGCACTGAAGCTTTCTTT	CALKPPGGTEAFF
TRBV19	NA	TRBJ1-1	TRBD1	TGTGCCAGTAGTCCCGACAGGGGGATGATAATGATGACTGAAGCTTTCTTT	CASSPDRGMIMMTEAFF
TRBV2	many	TRBJ2-7	TRBD1	TGTGCCAGCGTCCCCCCAAGGACAGGGATCTACGAGCAGTACTTC	CASVPPRTGIYEQYF
TRBV7-8	many	TRBJ1-2	NA	TGTGCCAGCAGCTTGAGGGTTGGGGGAGAGGGCTACACCTTC	CASSLRVGGEGYTF
TRBV5-6	few	TRBJ2-3	NA	TGTGCCAGCAGCTTGAAGGTCTCGGGGGAACGGGGAGATACGCAGTATTTT	CASSLKVSGERGDTQYF
TRBV6-1	many	TRBJ2-5	NA	TGTGCCAGCAGTTTATACAGGGCTCATCTGGGGGAGACCCAGTACTTC	CASSLYRAHLGETQYF